The T cell receptor (beta chain) under discussion was sequenced for a study of blood T cell repertoires in COVID-19. On the study more broadly: COVID-19 samples collected from the United States, Italy and Spain covered acute and convalescent phases. T cells, B-cell-depleted T cells, or PBMCs provided the cDNA or gDNA that served as material.

The authors' processing: Researchers report that nucleated cell counts were estimated from reference gene primer amplification. Sequenced by immunoSEQ multiplex PCR; TCRdb stores in-frame clones only, minus some. For V, J and clone size, that table is used; D and trimming come from the DNA. This table has around 310,000 clones, roughly 89% appearing once. This CDR3 has 17 amino acids. With V trimmed by 4 bases and J by 5 bases, 17 bases remained unmatched. Per germline, CDR1 SGHNT and CDR2 YYREEE (reference sequence). Enrolment of Seattle patients took place during active infection, and they were followed longitudinally.

The genes are TRBV5-4 and TRBJ2-5; the match to TRBD2 covers 7 bases. Sequenced sample: peripheral blood. The receptor was isolated from a woman in her thirties or forties with COVID-19, enrolled during active disease. CDR3 protein: CASSPLGSGAPRETQYF. CDR3 nucleotide sequence: TGTGCCAGCAGCCCACTGGGAAGCGGGGCCCCCAGGGAGACCCAGTACTTC.